This record concerns one T cell receptor (beta chain) sequence. The antigen is not known. Looked up from germline, CDR1 is SNHLY and CDR2 is FYNNEI. The CDR3 is 13 residues long. Trimming took 3 bases from V and 9 from J, leaving 12 bases between them. This specimen belongs to a study of T cell repertoires in cytomegalovirus infection. Study-level background: CMV epitopes, recently identified HLA-C-restricted and well-studied HLA-B-restricted, were used. Matching HLA type and CMV infection were both indicated by public TCR beta signatures.

MiXCR, applied by TCRdb to the reads, yields one record per CDR3 protein. This table holds tens of thousands of distinct CDR3 sequences, roughly 40% found once. Study-wide results and caveats: CMV-specific HLA-C-restricted TCR beta clonotypes dominated the ex vivo response. Carriage of CMV together with the relevant HLA was identifiable through cumulative public TCR beta family frequency.

The input for sequencing was CD8+ T cells from cultured PBMCs, taken from culture after CMV antigen stimulation. The sequence was collected from a human donor in good health (CMV status not recorded). Some clones in this sample may be carry-over from other donors' samples. The V and J genes are TRBV2 and TRBJ2-4; the D gene is possibly TRBD1 (6 bases). CDR3 region: CASSDRGLGIQYF. As DNA, the CDR3 is TGTGCCAGCAGTGACAGGGGATTAGGCATTCAGTACTTC. The full variable domain, rest sourced from reference TRBV2 and TRBJ2-4, is EPEVTQTPSHQVTQMGQEVILRCVPISNHLYFYWYRQILGQKVEFLVSFYNNEISEKSEIFDDQFSVERPDGSNFTLKIRSTKLEDSAMYFCASSDRGLGIQYFGAGTRLSVL.